The T cell receptor (beta chain) under discussion was sequenced for a study of CD8 T cells in Susac syndrome. Overall study findings and caveats: Roughly 5 Susac-specific public clones appeared in CD8+ TEMRA repertoires, and around 16 in total CD8+ repertoires.

Trimming took 0 bases from V and 2 from J, leaving 6 bases between them. CDR3 length equals 14 residues. Germline values: CDR1 SGHAT, CDR2 FQNNGV. CD8+ and CD4+ T cells circulating in blood were sequenced for TCR beta. Bulk CD8+ and CD4+ cells came from magnetic negative isolation; CD8+ TEMRA by FACS. Random hexamers were used to reverse transcribe the RNA input (about 0.5 to 1 ug). It was immunoSEQ multiplex PCR that amplified TCR beta CDR3 across 54 Vbeta and 13 Jbeta. Via MiXCR, TCRdb re-called the immunoSEQ multiplex PCR reads, giving one row per CDR3 protein. The sample consists of tens of thousands of distinct CDR3 sequences, 95% to 97% of them appearing once. Remarks on this clonotype: Its target is unknown.

The sample comprised CD8+ T cells from PBMCs. This chain joins TRBV11-2 and TRBJ2-3; unclear D gene. The origin of this receptor is a human donor with Susac syndrome. CDR3 region: CASSLDRSTDTQYF. CDR3 DNA: TGTGCCAGCAGCTTAGATCGGTCCACAGATACGCAGTATTTT.